The 27 T cell receptor beta chains in this list originate from one sample, sequenced in a study of cytomegalovirus exposure and HLA in healthy donors. In the PCR, 60 Vbeta and 13 Jbeta primers were used. Sequencing was performed with immunoSEQ multiplex PCR; in TCRdb, only in-frame clones are kept and a portion is missing. The table has 85,000 to 100,000 clones, roughly 71% seen once. What was sequenced was PBMCs. The source is a middle-aged man in good health and CMV-seronegative.

This chain joins TRBV18 and TRBJ1-1, with TRBD1 as a possible D gene (5 bases). The CDR3 is 13 residues long. V lost 5 bases to trimming and J lost 0 bases, with 7 bases between them. The germline CDR1 and CDR2 sequences are KGHSH and LQKENI. The CDR3 DNA follows: TGTGCCAGCTCAGGGGGGTTGAACACTGAAGCTTTCTTT. Encoded protein: CASSGGLNTEAFF.

Notes on this clone: An end of the junction does not agree with germline; a read error may underlie this. Other DNA sequences within the sample encode an identical CDR3. J is TRBJ2-7 and V is TRBV5-1; TRBD1 aligns across 10 bases. Germline values: CDR1 SGHRS, CDR2 YFSETQ. This CDR3 contains 16 residues. The CDR3 sequence: CASSRGTGATYWEQYF. In DNA, the CDR3 is TGTGCCAGCAGCCGTGGGACAGGGGCGACCTATTGGGAGCAGTACTTC.

This clone occurred a few times. The J gene is TRBJ1-1, the V gene TRBV9; D possibly corresponds to TRBD1 (6 bases). This CDR3 is built from 15 residues. The germline V and J ends were trimmed by 4 bases and 5 bases, with 18 bases remaining between them. The germline CDR1 and CDR2 sequences are SGDLS and YYNGEE. The CDR3 here is CASSPRGGGRTEAFF. The CDR3 nucleotides read TGTGCCAGCAGCCCTCGCGGCGGGGGGCGGACTGAAGCTTTCTTT.

V usage is TRBV7-2 and J usage is TRBJ2-6; D possibly corresponds to TRBD1 (5 bases). Germline V gene data show CDR1 as SGHTA and CDR2 as FQGNSA. The CDR3 has 14 residues. The CDR3 loop is CAVQGHSGANVLTF. CDR3 DNA sequence: TGTGCAGTCCAGGGCCACTCTGGGGCCAACGTCCTGACTTTC.

The genes are TRBV7-3 and TRBJ2-1; the match to TRBD2 covers 10 bases. V trimming: 3 bases; J trimming: 9 bases; junction bases outside the gene matches: 11. The length of the CDR3 is 16 residues. Germline CDR1 reads SGHTA; CDR2 reads FQGTGA. For the CDR3, the DNA is TGTGCCAGCAGCTTGGGTGGCTCTAGCGGGAGAAGTGAGCAGTTCTTC. Protein sequence: CASSLGGSSGRSEQFF. The full variable domain, in which reference TRBV7-3 and TRBJ2-1 provide the parts outside the CDR3, is GAGVSQTPSNKVTEKGKYVELRCDPISGHTALYWYRQSLGQGPEFLIYFQGTGAADDSGLPNDRFFAVRPEGSVSTLKIQRTERGDSAVYLCASSLGGSSGRSEQFFGPGTRLTVL.

The V and J genes are TRBV4-3 and TRBJ2-2, with D possibly TRBD1 on 7 matching bases. Germline loops: CDR1 LGHNA, CDR2 YSLEER. CDR3 length: 17 amino acids. The V end was cut by 1 base, the J end by 7 bases, with 19 bases between. The chain's CDR3 is CASSQGLRGDSGGELFF. The CDR3 DNA sequence: TGCGCCAGCAGCCAAGGCCTCAGGGGGGACTCGGGCGGGGAGCTGTTTTTT.

This clone was seen only once. This chain uses TRBV19 with TRBJ2-3; TRBD2 matches 8 bases. Germline CDR1 and CDR2: LNHDA and SQIVND (reference sequence). With 0 bases clipped from V and 0 bases from J, the junction kept 17 bases outside the gene matches. The CDR3 length is 21 residues. The CDR3 loop reads CASSIDGPSNYGRASTDTQYF. The CDR3 bases are TGTGCCAGTAGTATAGATGGGCCATCGAATTACGGGAGGGCTAGCACAGATACGCAGTATTTT.

The chain recombines TRBV7-9 with TRBJ1-1; the D gene is possibly TRBD1 (5 bases). V gave up 10 bases and J gave up 1 base, with 13 bases separating them. Germline CDR1 SEHNR, CDR2 FQNEAQ (reference sequence). The CDR3 has 13 amino acids. CDR3 bases: TGTGCCACCTATCGGCAGGGGAACACTGAAGCTTTCTTT. This sequence encodes CATYRQGNTEAFF. Filled out from reference TRBV7-9 and TRBJ1-1, the complete variable domain reads DTGVSQNPRHKITKRGQNVTFRCDPISEHNRLYWYRQTLGQGPEFLTYFQNEAQLEKSRLLSDRFSAERPKGSFSTLEIQRTEQGDSAMYLCATYRQGNTEAFFGQGTRLTVV.

The chain has TRBV6-4 and TRBJ2-2; TRBD1 matches at 7 bases. The germline gives CDR1 MRHNA, CDR2 SNTAGT. CDR3 size: 16 residues. With 0 bases clipped from V and 3 bases from J, the junction kept 4 bases outside the gene matches. The CDR3, as DNA: TGTGCCAGCAGTGACTCGGGAGACAGGGACACCGGGGAGCTGTTTTTT. This translates into CASSDSGDRDTGELFF.

This clone was counted between two and nine times. The chain links TRBV7-9 to TRBJ2-5; 9 bases line up with TRBD1. Germline values: CDR1 SEHNR, CDR2 FQNEAQ (reference sequence). Germline trimming cut 4 bases from V and 4 bases from J; bases unmatched to any gene: 10. This CDR3 is built from 16 residues. CDR3 sequence: CASSSSGQGRAETQYF. For the CDR3, the DNA is TGTGCCAGCAGCTCGTCCGGACAGGGGAGAGCAGAGACCCAGTACTTC.

This clone was seen more than once but under ten times. V is TRBV7-2 and J is TRBJ2-2; 7 nucleotides line up with TRBD2. The CDR3 is made up of 14 amino acids. V shed 2 bases, J shed 4 bases, and the junction held 1 base outside the gene matches. Germline V gene sequence: CDR1 SGHTA, CDR2 FQGNSA. CDR3 amino acids: CASSLQRGTGELFF. The CDR3, as DNA: TGTGCCAGCAGCTTACAGCGGGGCACCGGGGAGCTGTTTTTT.

About this clone: The junction does not match germline at one end; this may be a read error. This chain connects TRBV10-3 to TRBJ1-2, with D possibly TRBD1 on 5 matching bases. This CDR3 region has 11 residues. The germline V gene has CDR1 ENHRY and CDR2 SYGVKD. The DNA for the CDR3 is TGTGCCATCAGTGAGTCATGGGGCTCCACCTTC. Translation gives CAISESWGSTF.

The V and J genes are TRBV30 and TRBJ1-6; D possibly corresponds to TRBD1 (5 bases). This CDR3 spans 15 amino acids. Trimming stripped 0 bases from V and 5 bases from J, with 11 bases between. The germline CDR1 and CDR2 sequences are GTSNPN and SVGIG (reference sequence). CDR3 sequence reads: CAWSVPGIHNSPLHF. The DNA for the CDR3 is TGTGCCTGGAGTGTTCCAGGGATACATAATTCACCCCTCCACTTT.

The J gene is TRBJ1-1, the V gene TRBV19, with D hard to call. This CDR3 is built from 14 residues. Germline V gives CDR1 LNHDA, CDR2 SQIVND (reference sequence). V shed 7 bases and J shed 2 bases, with 14 bases lying between them. Written as DNA, the CDR3 is TGTGCCAGTACCAAGACAAGTTCTAACACTGAAGCTTTCTTT. Its translation is CASTKTSSNTEAFF.

V usage is TRBV5-1 and J usage is TRBJ2-3; 10 bases fit TRBD2. The germline V gene encodes CDR1 SGHRS and CDR2 YFSETQ. Losses at the gene ends were 3 bases for V and 2 bases for J; bases not matched to a gene: 6. This CDR3 has 16 residues. The CDR3, as DNA: TGCGCCAGCAGCTCCGGACTAGCGGCGTACACAGATACGCAGTATTTT. This sequence encodes CASSSGLAAYTDTQYF.

This clone is a singleton in its sample. J is TRBJ2-3 and V is TRBV11-1; possible D gene TRBD2, 6 bases. Between the trimmed V and J ends, which lost 6 bases and 2 bases, there was a span of 18 bases. CDR1 SGHAT and CDR2 FQDESV come from the germline V gene (reference sequence). The length of the CDR3 is 16 residues. DNA for the CDR3: TGTGCCAGCAGGTTATCCCCGGGACTCTACACAGATACGCAGTATTTT. Translated: CASRLSPGLYTDTQYF.

This clone came up once. The gene calls are TRBV18 and TRBJ1-2, with TRBD1 matching over 7 bases. Per germline, CDR1 KGHSH and CDR2 LQKENI. This CDR3 is built from 13 residues. V shed 6 bases and J 8 bases; nucleotides not matched to a gene: 9. DNA of the CDR3: TGTGCCAGCTCTCCCGACAGGGAAGGGGGCTACACCTTC. Translated, it gives CASSPDREGGYTF.

The V and J genes are TRBV2 and TRBJ2-7; a possible D gene is TRBD1 (7 bases). Germline V gene lookup returns CDR1 SNHLY and CDR2 FYNNEI. Trimming took 6 bases from V and 4 from J, leaving 16 bases between them. This CDR3 region has 14 residues. CDR3 sequence (DNA): TGTGCCAGCAGCGACCAGGGGGGACGATACGAGCAGTACGTC. Its translation is CASSDQGGRYEQYV.

The J gene is TRBJ2-2, the V gene TRBV18, with no clear D. Germline lookup yields CDR1 KGHSH and CDR2 LQKENI. This CDR3 contains 14 residues. V shed 2 bases and J shed 1 base, with 5 bases lying between them. This CDR3 reads CASSPGVNTGELFF. In nucleotides, the CDR3 is TGTGCCAGCTCACCAGGAGTGAACACCGGGGAGCTGTTTTTT. The full variable domain, completed using reference TRBV18 and TRBJ2-2, is NAGVMQNPRHLVRRRGQEARLRCSPMKGHSHVYWYRQLPEEGLKFMVYLQKENIIDESGMPKERFSAEFPKEGPSILRIQQVVRGDSAAYFCASSPGVNTGELFFGEGSRLTVL.

In nucleotides, the CDR3 is TGTGCCAGCAGCACCTACGGGGACAGCTCCTACGAGCAGTACTTC. Amino acid sequence: CASSTYGDSSYEQYF. This rearrangement joins TRBV11-2 to TRBJ2-7; 7 positions agree with TRBD1. Germline V CDR1 and CDR2: SGHAT, FQNNGV. The J segment lost 0 bases and the V segment lost 5 bases, leaving 7 bases of the junction unmatched. This CDR3 is built from 15 residues.

The chain employs TRBV7-8 and TRBJ1-5; D is uncertain. The CDR3 sequence is 13 residues long. The germline V gene has CDR1 SGHVS and CDR2 FQNEAQ. Trimming stripped 2 bases from V and 5 bases from J, with 7 bases between. The CDR3 DNA sequence: TGTGCCAGCAGCTTACAGTATGATCAGCCCCAGCATTTT. The encoded protein is CASSLQYDQPQHF.

J is TRBJ1-5 and V is TRBV15; 7 nucleotides line up with TRBD1. This CDR3 region has 14 residues. V was pared by 5 bases and J by 3 bases, with 4 bases of the junction left unmatched. Per the germline V gene, CDR1 is LNHNV and CDR2 is YYDKDF (reference sequence). Here the CDR3 reads CATSPTGVNQPQHF. The CDR3 bases are TGTGCCACCAGCCCCACAGGGGTCAATCAGCCCCAGCATTTT.

The genes are TRBV5-4 and TRBJ2-1; D may be TRBD1 (6 bases). This CDR3 comprises 13 residues. Trimming removed 2 bases from V and 4 bases from J, with 7 bases in between. From germline, CDR1 is SGHNT and CDR2 YYREEE (reference sequence). CDR3 region: CASSLDRYNEQFF. The CDR3 nucleotides read TGTGCCAGCAGCTTAGACAGGTACAATGAGCAGTTCTTC. Full variable domain (missing parts from reference TRBV5-4 and TRBJ2-1): ETGVTQSPTHLIKTRGQQVTLRCSSQSGHNTVSWYQQALGQGPQFIFQYYREEENGRGNFPPRFSGLQFPNYSSELNVNALELDDSALYLCASSLDRYNEQFFGPGTRLTVL.

This clone came up a few times. The chain uses TRBV10-3 and TRBJ1-6; 11 bases are a match to TRBD1. The CDR3 runs to 17 residues. Per germline, CDR1 ENHRY and CDR2 SYGVKD. Trimming removed 3 bases from V and 5 bases from J; junction bases left unmatched: 6. CDR3 coding DNA: TGTGCCATCAGTGATTATCTGGGACAGGGGGATAATTCACCCCTCCACTTT. This encodes CAISDYLGQGDNSPLHF.

V and J are TRBV4-1 and TRBJ2-5; tentatively, D is TRBD1 (7 bases). TRBJ2-7 matches the DNA end more closely, so the J call is doubtful. Germline CDR1 and CDR2: MGHRA and YSYEKL. The CDR3 has 19 residues. The CDR3 sequence: CASSQEWDSWDSLSYEQYF. The CDR3 nucleotides are TGCGCCAGCAGCCAAGAATGGGACAGCTGGGACTCTCTCTCCTACGAGCAGTACTTC.

This clone was picked up a small number of times. The chain has TRBV5-1 and TRBJ1-1; D is uncertain. V lost 1 base and J 5 bases, leaving 6 bases between the germline ends. Germline values: CDR1 SGHRS, CDR2 YFSETQ. The CDR3 runs 12 residues. The CDR3 DNA reads TGCGCCAGCAGCTTGCCGGGGACTGAAGCTTTCTTT. It yields the protein CASSLPGTEAFF.

V usage is TRBV4-1 and J usage is TRBJ1-6, with D possibly TRBD1 on 6 matching bases. Germline CDR1 MGHRA, CDR2 YSYEKL. CDR3 length: 16 amino acids. The germline V and J ends were trimmed by 0 bases and 6 bases, with 12 bases remaining between them. CDR3 sequence: CASSQEGAVSNSPLHF. CDR3 nucleotides: TGCGCCAGCAGCCAAGAGGGGGCAGTGAGTAATTCACCCCTCCACTTT.